The 7 T cell receptor beta chains below all came from one sample that was sequenced in a study of blood T cell repertoires in COVID-19. This table comes from immunoSEQ multiplex PCR, and its TCRdb copy is limited to in-frame clones, with some not included. The table includes 150,000 or so clones, 70% to 85% detected once. Sequencing was performed on peripheral blood. These TCRs come from a man between 60 and 70 years old who had recovered from COVID-19.

The CDR3 bases are TGCGCCAGCAGCGAGGGACTAGCGGGGCCCTACGAGCAGTACTTC. It yields the protein CASSEGLAGPYEQYF. The chain has TRBV5-1 and TRBJ2-7; TRBD2 matches at 13 bases. The CDR3 spans 15 residues. J was trimmed by 2 bases and V by 4 bases; bases with no gene match: 3. CDR1 and CDR2 (germline): SGHRS, YFSETQ. Looking up the rest from reference TRBV5-1 and TRBJ2-7 gives the full variable domain: KAGVTQTPRYLIKTRGQQVTLSCSPISGHRSVSWYQQTPGQGLQFLFEYFSETQRNKGNFPGRFSGRQFSNSRSEMNVSTLELGDSALYLCASSEGLAGPYEQYFGPGTRLTVT.

A single count supports this clone. The genes are TRBV5-1 and TRBJ2-3; D might be TRBD2 (6 bases). Trimming took off 0 bases at V and 0 bases at J, with 14 bases between the two ends. CDR3 length: 17 amino acids. The germline V gene encodes CDR1 SGHRS and CDR2 YFSETQ. CDR3 DNA: TGCGCCAGCAGCTTGGGGCTAGCGATGACTAGCACAGATACGCAGTATTTT. Its translation: CASSLGLAMTSTDTQYF.

This clone was observed a handful of times. The chain recombines TRBV28 with TRBJ1-4; no clear D gene. V was shortened by 7 bases and J by 5 bases, with 8 bases between the two germline ends. The germline V gene has CDR1 MDHEN and CDR2 SYDVKM. The length of the CDR3 is 12 residues. This CDR3 reads CASMAGNEKLFF. In DNA form, the CDR3 reads TGTGCCAGCATGGCGGGGAATGAAAAACTGTTTTTT.

The chain couples TRBV18 to TRBJ2-1; 13 bases line up with TRBD2. Unmatched junction bases numbered 3, after V lost 3 bases and J lost 4 bases. This CDR3 is built from 16 residues. Per germline, CDR1 KGHSH and CDR2 LQKENI. CDR3 nucleotide sequence: TGTGCCAGCTCACCCAGGACTAGCGGGGGTTACAATGAGCAGTTCTTC. Its translation is CASSPRTSGGYNEQFF.

This chain links TRBV19 with TRBJ2-3; 8 bases are a match to TRBD1. Unmatched junction bases numbered 8, after V lost 7 bases and J lost 5 bases. CDR1 and CDR2 from the germline V gene are LNHDA and SQIVND (reference sequence). The CDR3 consists of 14 residues. The CDR3 region has the DNA TGTGCCAGTATCGGGGACAGGCTAGGAGATACGCAGTATTTT. Translating it yields CASIGDRLGDTQYF. Using reference TRBV19 and TRBJ2-3 for the parts outside the CDR3, the full variable domain is DGGITQSPKYLFRKEGQNVTLSCEQNLNHDAMYWYRQDPGQGLRLIYYSQIVNDFQKGDIAEGYSVSREKKESFPLTVTSAQKNPTAFYLCASIGDRLGDTQYFGPGTRLTVL.

The J gene is TRBJ1-1, the V gene TRBV5-5; 7 bases are a match to TRBD1. Germline CDR1 SGHKS, CDR2 YYEKEE (reference sequence). CDR3 length equals 15 residues. V lost 1 base and J lost 4; bases outside the gene matches: 7. DNA of the CDR3: TGTGCCAGCAGCTTGAACACAGGGGTAGGCACTGAAGCTTTCTTT. Its protein is CASSLNTGVGTEAFF.

J is TRBJ1-3 and V is TRBV7-2; unclear D gene. V was trimmed by 6 bases and J by 4 bases, leaving 13 bases between them. The CDR3 covers 14 residues. Germline CDR1 is SGHTA and CDR2 is FQGNSA. The CDR3 nucleotides are TGTGCCAGCAGTAACTACGAAACAGGAAACACCATATATTTT. Amino acid sequence: CASSNYETGNTIYF.